The clone carrying this T cell receptor (beta chain) has just one count. Original analysis: Estimated nucleated cell counts came from reference gene primer amplification. Measured with immunoSEQ multiplex PCR; TCRdb has only the in-frame clones, and not every one. V and J calls and clone size come straight from that table; D and trimming were deduced from the DNA. The sample contains roughly 150,000 clones, approximately 84% of which appear only once. CDR3 length equals 14 residues. Germline V gives CDR1 KGHSH, CDR2 LQKENI. Trimming cost V 3 bases and J 2 bases, with 10 bases left between them. The data are from a study of blood T cell repertoires in COVID-19. In the study overall: The United States, Italy and Spain were the sources of the acute and convalescent COVID-19 samples. Sources were T cells, B-cell-depleted T cells, or PBMCs; the material itself was cDNA or gDNA.

The sequence was obtained from a woman aged 60-75 years with COVID-19, enrolled during active disease. The rearrangement links TRBV18 to TRBJ1-1; D is possibly TRBD1 (5 bases). Sequenced input: peripheral blood. DNA for the CDR3: TGTGCCAGCTCACCTCAATGGACAAACACTGAAGCTTTCTTT. This codes for CASSPQWTNTEAFF.